The clone carrying this T cell receptor beta chain was found many times. The antigen remains unidentified. Unmatched junction bases numbered 7, after V lost 5 bases and J lost 7 bases. Germline V gene sequence: CDR1 LGHDT, CDR2 YNNKEL (reference sequence). CDR3 size: 13 residues. Specified time point: sample taken at primary tumor resection. TCRs were sequenced from unsorted whole RNA of tumor, nontumor lung or PBMC. This sample stems from a study of spatial heterogeneity in lung cancer. In the study overall: Consistent detection of more beta-chain than alpha-chain sequences was observed. Each distinct TCR and UMI combination averaged more than ten appearances in raw reads.

Study outcomes and limitations: In blood, ubiquitous expanded tumor TCRs appeared more at resection than follow-up.

TCRdb analysed the 5' RACE reads with MiXCR anew, one entry per CDR3 protein. This table holds tens of thousands of distinct CDR3 sequences, over 9.5% found once. The chain has TRBV3-1 and TRBJ2-7; 8 bases map to TRBD2. The sequence derives from a male donor with early-stage non-small cell lung cancer. The specimen comprised PBMCs, sampled at surgery. The CDR3 nucleotides read TGTGCCAGCAGCTCCGGACTAGCTCGGGAGCAGTACTTC. Encoded protein: CASSSGLAREQYF.